The clone carrying this T cell receptor (beta chain) occurred a few times. A library of TCRbeta sequences, prepared with unique molecular identifiers, was generated. TCRdb independently ran MiXCR on the PCR reads; one entry per CDR3 protein. The top ten clones hold roughly 5.1% of a sample with approximately 420,000 distinct CDR3 sequences, under 13% of them seen once. The data derive from a study of T-cell reconstitution after alpha-beta-depleted transplantation in children. The germline V gene encodes CDR1 MGHDK and CDR2 SYGVNS. Trimming left V 7 bases short and J 7 bases short, with 19 bases between. CDR3 length equals 14 residues.

The sample here was PBMCs from the stem cell graft donor, taken from the stem cell graft. This TCR was recovered from a human donor who donated a stem cell graft to a child with acute myeloid leukemia. The V and J genes are TRBV25-1 and TRBJ1-1; unclear D gene. CDR3 nucleotide sequence: TGTGCCAGCATGGTCGGGAACTCTAAGAATGAAGCTTTCTTT. Its protein is CASMVGNSKNEAFF. The whole variable domain, filled in from reference TRBV25-1 and TRBJ1-1, reads EADIYQTPRYLVIGTGKKITLECSQTMGHDKMYWYQQDPGMELHLIHYSYGVNSTEKGDLSSESTVSRIRTEHFPLTLESARPSHTSQYLCASMVGNSKNEAFFGQGTRLTVV.